One and the same sample provided the 5 T cell receptor beta chains below, sequenced in a study of T cell responses to AZD1222 COVID-19 vaccine. Profiled with immunoSEQ multiplex PCR; TCRdb holds only in-frame clones, not every one. Of 100,000 to 110,000 clones in the sample, about nine tenths were seen once. The source material was peripheral blood, sampled on day 0 of AZD1222 vaccination. These receptor sequences come from an adult in good health.

The rearrangement uses TRBV28 and TRBJ2-7; no firm D call. Trimming took off 2 bases at V and 4 bases at J, with 24 bases between the two ends. The germline V gene encodes CDR1 MDHEN and CDR2 SYDVKM. This CDR3 has 18 amino acids. The CDR3 loop reads CASSLLPRGLPKDYEQYF. CDR3 coding DNA: TGTGCCAGCAGTTTACTCCCAAGAGGTCTGCCCAAGGATTACGAGCAGTACTTC.

V and J are TRBV5-1 and TRBJ2-2; D uncertain. The V and J ends lost 0 bases and 4 bases respectively, with 7 bases between them. Germline CDR1 reads SGHRS; CDR2 reads YFSETQ. This CDR3 contains 14 residues. Here the CDR3 reads CASSLELSTGELFF. As DNA, the CDR3 is TGCGCCAGCAGCTTGGAACTTTCCACCGGGGAGCTGTTTTTT.

V is TRBV2 and J is TRBJ2-1; D unclear. CDR3 size: 12 residues. The V and J ends lost 6 bases and 8 bases respectively, with 11 bases between them. CDR1 and CDR2 from the germline V gene are SNHLY and FYNNEI. The CDR3 DNA reads TGTGCCAGCAGGCCCTGGGGTTATGAGCAGTTCTTC. Translating it yields CASRPWGYEQFF.

This chain joins TRBV6-6 and TRBJ1-5, with a weak D call TRBD1 (5 bases). CDR1 MNHNY and CDR2 SVGAGI come from the germline V gene (reference sequence). The ends were cut back, 2 bases at V and 7 bases at J, with 15 bases in the middle. The CDR3 totals 15 residues. The CDR3 DNA is TGTGCCAGCAGTTACGCAGGGCAAGGAAACCAGCCCCAGCATTTT. It yields the protein CASSYAGQGNQPQHF.

The chain carries TRBV9 and TRBJ2-1; 12 positions agree with TRBD2. The CDR3 has 15 residues. Germline V gene data show CDR1 as SGDLS and CDR2 as YYNGEE. Trimming cost V 2 bases and J 9 bases; bases outside gene matches: 6. The CDR3 DNA reads TGTGCCAGCAGCGTGACTAGCGGGAGCCAGGGTGAGCAGTTCTTC. It specifies CASSVTSGSQGEQFF.